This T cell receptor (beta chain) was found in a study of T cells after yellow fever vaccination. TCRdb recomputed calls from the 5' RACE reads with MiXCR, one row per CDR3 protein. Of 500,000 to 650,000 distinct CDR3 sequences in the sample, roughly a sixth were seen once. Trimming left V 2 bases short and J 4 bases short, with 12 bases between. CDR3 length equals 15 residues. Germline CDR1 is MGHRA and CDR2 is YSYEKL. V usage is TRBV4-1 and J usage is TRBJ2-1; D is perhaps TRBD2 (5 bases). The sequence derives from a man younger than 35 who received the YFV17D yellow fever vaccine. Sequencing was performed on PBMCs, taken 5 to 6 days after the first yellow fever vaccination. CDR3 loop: CASSQLSSGYNEQFF. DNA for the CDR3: TGCGCCAGCAGCCAATTATCCAGCGGATACAATGAGCAGTTCTTC.